This T cell receptor (beta chain) was recorded in a study of cytomegalovirus exposure and HLA in healthy donors. This CDR3 has 14 amino acids. Trimming left V 3 bases short and J 3 bases short, with 9 bases between. Germline V gives CDR1 SEHNR, CDR2 FQNEAQ (reference sequence). PCR primers comprised 60 Vbeta and 13 Jbeta primers. The repertoire was sequenced with immunoSEQ multiplex PCR; TCRdb's copy has only in-frame clones and lacks some. The sample comprises fewer than 95,000 clones, 70% to 80% of which are singletons, and about 0.53% rests with the top ten. The sequenced material came from PBMCs. The clonotype was recovered from a man aged 30-40 years in good health and CMV-seronegative. The genes are TRBV7-9 and TRBJ1-3; D remains unclear. CDR3 nucleotides: TGTGCCAGCAGCTTGGAGATAATTGGAAACACCATATATTTT. It translates to CASSLEIIGNTIYF.